This T cell receptor beta chain was recovered during a study of shared clonotypes between healthy human individuals. Turning to the study itself: Researchers assigned three CD4 naive, three CD4 memory, two CD8 naive and one CD8 memory plate to each donor. Findings and caveats of the study: A small donor pool kept down the genetic and exposure-history diversity that was represented. Larger estimated richness was generally seen in naive subsets than in memory subsets.

Assay used: immunoSEQ multiplex PCR; TCRdb lists only in-frame clones, some missing. The table records some 1.4 million clones, roughly 96% of them present only once. A remark on this clone: Its matching antigen is unknown.

The CDR3 covers 15 residues. Germline loops: CDR1 SGHAT, CDR2 FQNNGV. The ends were cut back, 2 bases at V and 4 bases at J, with 12 bases in the middle. The chain is built from TRBV11-2 and TRBJ2-1; possible D gene TRBD2, 6 bases. This receptor was obtained from a man under 40 in good health. Sequenced sample: naive CD4+ T cells sorted from blood. Sample subset: CD45RA+ positively selected. The CDR3 region is CASSLYVGTYNEQFF. CDR3 nucleotide sequence: TGTGCCAGCAGCTTATACGTCGGGACTTACAATGAGCAGTTCTTC.